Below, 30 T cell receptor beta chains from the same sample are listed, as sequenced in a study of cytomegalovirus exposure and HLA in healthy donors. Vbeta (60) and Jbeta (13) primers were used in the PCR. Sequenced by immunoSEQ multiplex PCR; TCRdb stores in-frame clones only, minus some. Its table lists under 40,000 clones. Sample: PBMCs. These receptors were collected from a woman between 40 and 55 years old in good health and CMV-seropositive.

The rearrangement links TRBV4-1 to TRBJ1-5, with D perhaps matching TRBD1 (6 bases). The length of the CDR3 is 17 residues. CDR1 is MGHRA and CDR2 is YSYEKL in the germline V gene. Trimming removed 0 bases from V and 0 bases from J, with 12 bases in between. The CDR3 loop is CASSQDRGGYSNQPQHF. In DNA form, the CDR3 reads TGCGCCAGCAGCCAAGATCGAGGGGGTTATAGCAATCAGCCCCAGCATTTT.

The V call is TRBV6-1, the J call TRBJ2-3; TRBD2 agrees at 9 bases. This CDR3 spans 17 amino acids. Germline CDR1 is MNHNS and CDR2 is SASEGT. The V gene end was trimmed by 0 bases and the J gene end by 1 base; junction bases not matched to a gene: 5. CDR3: CASSEAVASGGTDTQYF. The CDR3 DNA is TGTGCCAGCAGTGAAGCGGTGGCTAGCGGGGGCACAGATACGCAGTATTTT.

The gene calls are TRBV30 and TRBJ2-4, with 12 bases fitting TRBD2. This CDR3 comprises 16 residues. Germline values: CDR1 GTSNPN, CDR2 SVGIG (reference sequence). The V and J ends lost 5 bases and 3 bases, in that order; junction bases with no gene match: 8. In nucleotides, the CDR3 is TGTGCCTGGGCTAGCGGGAGGGTCATGGGCAAAAACATTCAGTACTTC. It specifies CAWASGRVMGKNIQYF.

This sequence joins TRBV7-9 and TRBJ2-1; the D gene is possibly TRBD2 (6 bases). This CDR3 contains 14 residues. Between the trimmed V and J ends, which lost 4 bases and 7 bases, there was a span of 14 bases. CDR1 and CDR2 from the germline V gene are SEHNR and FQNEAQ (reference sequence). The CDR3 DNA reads TGTGCCAGCAGCTACGACGGGAGTGCGAATGAGCAGTTCTTC. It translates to CASSYDGSANEQFF.

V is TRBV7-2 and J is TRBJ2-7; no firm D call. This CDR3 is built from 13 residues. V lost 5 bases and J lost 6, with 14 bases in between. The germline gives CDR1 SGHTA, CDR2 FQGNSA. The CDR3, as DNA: TGTGCCAGCAGCCCAGCCCGGGTGCTCGAGCAGTACTTC. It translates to CASSPARVLEQYF.

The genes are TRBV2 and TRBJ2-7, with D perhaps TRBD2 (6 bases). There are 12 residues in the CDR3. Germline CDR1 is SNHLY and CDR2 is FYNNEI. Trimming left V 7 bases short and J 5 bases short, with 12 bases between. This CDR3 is CASIFSGHEQYF. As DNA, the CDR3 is TGTGCCAGCATCTTTAGCGGCCACGAGCAGTACTTC.

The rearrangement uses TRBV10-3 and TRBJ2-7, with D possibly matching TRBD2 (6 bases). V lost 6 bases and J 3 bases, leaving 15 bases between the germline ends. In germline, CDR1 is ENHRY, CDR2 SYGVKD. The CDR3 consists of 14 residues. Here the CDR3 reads CAISRDSGVYEQYF. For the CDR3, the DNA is TGTGCCATCAGCCGGGACTCAGGCGTCTACGAGCAGTACTTC.

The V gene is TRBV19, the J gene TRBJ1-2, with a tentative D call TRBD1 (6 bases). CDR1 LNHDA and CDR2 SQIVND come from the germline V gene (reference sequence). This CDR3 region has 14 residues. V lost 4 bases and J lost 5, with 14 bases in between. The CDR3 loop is CASSTRDRTYGYTF. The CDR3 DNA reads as TGTGCCAGTAGTACCCGTGACAGGACATATGGCTACACCTTC.

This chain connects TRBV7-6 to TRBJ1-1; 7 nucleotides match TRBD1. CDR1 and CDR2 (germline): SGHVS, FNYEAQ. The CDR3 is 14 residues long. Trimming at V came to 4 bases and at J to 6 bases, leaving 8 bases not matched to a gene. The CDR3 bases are TGTGCCAGCAGCTCTCGGGGGACAGAATCTGAAGCTTTCTTT. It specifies CASSSRGTESEAFF.

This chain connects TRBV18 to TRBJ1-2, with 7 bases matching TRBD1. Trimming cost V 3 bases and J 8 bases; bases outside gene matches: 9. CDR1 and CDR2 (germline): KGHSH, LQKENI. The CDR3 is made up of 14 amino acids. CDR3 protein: CASSPSRDSGGYTF. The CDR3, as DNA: TGTGCCAGCTCACCTTCCCGGGACAGTGGCGGCTACACCTTC.

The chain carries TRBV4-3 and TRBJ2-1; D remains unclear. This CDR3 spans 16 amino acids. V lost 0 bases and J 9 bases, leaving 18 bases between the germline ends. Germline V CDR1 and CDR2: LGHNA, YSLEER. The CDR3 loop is CASSQDQLPSIGEQFF. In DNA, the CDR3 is TGCGCCAGCAGCCAAGATCAACTACCCTCTATCGGTGAGCAGTTCTTC.

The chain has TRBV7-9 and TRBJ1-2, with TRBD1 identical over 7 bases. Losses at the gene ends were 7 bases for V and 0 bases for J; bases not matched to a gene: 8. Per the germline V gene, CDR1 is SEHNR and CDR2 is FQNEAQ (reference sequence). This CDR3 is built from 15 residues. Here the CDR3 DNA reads TGTGCCAGCAATTCGGTCCAGGGGGCTAACTATGGCTACACCTTC. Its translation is CASNSVQGANYGYTF.

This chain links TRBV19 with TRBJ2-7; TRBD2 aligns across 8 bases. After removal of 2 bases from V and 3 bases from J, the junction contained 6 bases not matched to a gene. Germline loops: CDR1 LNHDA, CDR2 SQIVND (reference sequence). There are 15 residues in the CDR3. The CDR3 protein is CASSITAGVGYEQYF. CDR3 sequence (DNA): TGTGCCAGTAGTATAACAGCGGGAGTTGGCTACGAGCAGTACTTC.

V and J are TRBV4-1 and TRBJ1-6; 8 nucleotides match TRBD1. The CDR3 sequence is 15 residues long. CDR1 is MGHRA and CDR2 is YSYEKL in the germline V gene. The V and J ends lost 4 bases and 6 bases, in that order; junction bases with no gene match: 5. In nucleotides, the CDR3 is TGCGCCAGCAGCCGAGGACAGGGTCCTAATTCACCCCTCCACTTT. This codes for CASSRGQGPNSPLHF.

CDR3 DNA: TGTGCCAGCAGTAGTCATTTCCGGGACATCTTAACCGGGGAGCTGTTTTTT. Its protein is CASSSHFRDILTGELFF. The chain recombines TRBV6-4 with TRBJ2-2; D may be TRBD1 (6 bases). Germline CDR1 reads MRHNA; CDR2 reads SNTAGT. CDR3 size: 17 residues. V was shortened by 5 bases and J by 5 bases, with 21 bases between the two germline ends.

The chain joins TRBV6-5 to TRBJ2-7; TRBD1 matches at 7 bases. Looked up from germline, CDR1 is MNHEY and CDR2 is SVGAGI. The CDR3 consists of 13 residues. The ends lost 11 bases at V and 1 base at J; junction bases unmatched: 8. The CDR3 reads CALTGVGSYEQYF. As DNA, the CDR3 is TGTGCCTTAACAGGGGTCGGGTCCTACGAGCAGTACTTC.

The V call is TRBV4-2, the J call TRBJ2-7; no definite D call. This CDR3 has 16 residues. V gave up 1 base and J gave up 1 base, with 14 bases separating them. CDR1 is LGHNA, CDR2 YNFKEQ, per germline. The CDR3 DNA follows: TGTGCCAGCAGCCAAGTCCCCGATTTTAGTTCCTACGAGCAGTACTTC. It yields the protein CASSQVPDFSSYEQYF.

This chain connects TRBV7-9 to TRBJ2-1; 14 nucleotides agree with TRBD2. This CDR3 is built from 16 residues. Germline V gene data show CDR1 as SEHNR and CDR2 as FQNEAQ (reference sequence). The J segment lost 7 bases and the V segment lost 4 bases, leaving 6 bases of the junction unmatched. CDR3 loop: CASSSTSGRVGNEQFF. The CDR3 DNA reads TGTGCCAGCAGCTCGACTAGCGGGAGGGTAGGGAATGAGCAGTTCTTC.

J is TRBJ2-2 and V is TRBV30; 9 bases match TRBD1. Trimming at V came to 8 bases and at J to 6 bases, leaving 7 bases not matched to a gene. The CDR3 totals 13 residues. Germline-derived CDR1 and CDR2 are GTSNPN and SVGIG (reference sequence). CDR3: CAQDRGGAGELFF. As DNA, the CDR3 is TGTGCCCAGGACAGGGGCGGAGCCGGGGAGCTGTTTTTT.

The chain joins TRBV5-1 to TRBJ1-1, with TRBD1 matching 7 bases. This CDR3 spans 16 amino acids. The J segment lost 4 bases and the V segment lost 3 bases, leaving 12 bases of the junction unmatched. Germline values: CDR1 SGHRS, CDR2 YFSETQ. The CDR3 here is CASSSHVGQGGTEAFF. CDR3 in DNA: TGCGCCAGCAGCTCCCACGTCGGGCAGGGGGGCACTGAAGCTTTCTTT. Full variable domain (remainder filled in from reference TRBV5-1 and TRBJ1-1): KAGVTQTPRYLIKTRGQQVTLSCSPISGHRSVSWYQQTPGQGLQFLFEYFSETQRNKGNFPGRFSGRQFSNSRSEMNVSTLELGDSALYLCASSSHVGQGGTEAFFGQGTRLTVV.

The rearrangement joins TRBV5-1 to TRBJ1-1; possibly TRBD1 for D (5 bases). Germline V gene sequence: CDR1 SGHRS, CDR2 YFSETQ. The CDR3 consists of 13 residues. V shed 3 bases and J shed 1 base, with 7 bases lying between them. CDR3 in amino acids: CASSYTGNTEAFF. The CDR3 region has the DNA TGCGCCAGCAGCTATACAGGGAACACTGAAGCTTTCTTT. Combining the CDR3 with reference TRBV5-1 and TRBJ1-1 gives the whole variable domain KAGVTQTPRYLIKTRGQQVTLSCSPISGHRSVSWYQQTPGQGLQFLFEYFSETQRNKGNFPGRFSGRQFSNSRSEMNVSTLELGDSALYLCASSYTGNTEAFFGQGTRLTVV.

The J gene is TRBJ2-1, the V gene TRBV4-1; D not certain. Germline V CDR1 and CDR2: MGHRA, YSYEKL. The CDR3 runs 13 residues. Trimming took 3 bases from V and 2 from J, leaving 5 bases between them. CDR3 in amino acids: CASSQSPYNEQFF. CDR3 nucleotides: TGCGCCAGCAGCCAGTCTCCCTACAATGAGCAGTTCTTC.

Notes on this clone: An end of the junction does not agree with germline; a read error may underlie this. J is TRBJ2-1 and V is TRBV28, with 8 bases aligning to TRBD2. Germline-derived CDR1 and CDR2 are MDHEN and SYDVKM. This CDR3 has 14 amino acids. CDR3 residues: CASNLAGLGNEQFF. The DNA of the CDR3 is TGTGCCAGCAATTTAGCGGGATTAGGCAATGAGCAGTTCTTC.

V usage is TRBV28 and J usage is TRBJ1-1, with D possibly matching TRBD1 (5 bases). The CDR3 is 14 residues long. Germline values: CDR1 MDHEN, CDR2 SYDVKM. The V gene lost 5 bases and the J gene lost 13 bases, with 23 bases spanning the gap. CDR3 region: CASSPMATAGLNFF. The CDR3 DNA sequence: TGTGCCAGCAGTCCTATGGCCACGGCAGGGTTAAATTTCTTT.

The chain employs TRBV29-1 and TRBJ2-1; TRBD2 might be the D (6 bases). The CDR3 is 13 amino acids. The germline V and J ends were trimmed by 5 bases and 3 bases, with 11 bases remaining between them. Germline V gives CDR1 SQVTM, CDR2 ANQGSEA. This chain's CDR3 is CSVKTGLYNEQFF. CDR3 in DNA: TGCAGCGTTAAGACGGGACTCTACAATGAGCAGTTCTTC.

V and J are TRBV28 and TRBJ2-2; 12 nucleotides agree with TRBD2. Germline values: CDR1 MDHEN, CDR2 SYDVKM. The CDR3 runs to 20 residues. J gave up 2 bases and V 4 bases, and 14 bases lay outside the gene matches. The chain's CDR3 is CASSSPLTSGRELNTGELFF. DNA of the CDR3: TGTGCCAGCAGTTCGCCTCTGACTAGCGGGAGAGAGTTAAACACCGGGGAGCTGTTTTTT. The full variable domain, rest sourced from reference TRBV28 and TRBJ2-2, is DVKVTQSSRYLVKRTGEKVFLECVQDMDHENMFWYRQDPGLGLRLIYFSYDVKMKEKGDIPEGYSVSREKKERFSLILESASTNQTSMYLCASSSPLTSGRELNTGELFFGEGSRLTVL.

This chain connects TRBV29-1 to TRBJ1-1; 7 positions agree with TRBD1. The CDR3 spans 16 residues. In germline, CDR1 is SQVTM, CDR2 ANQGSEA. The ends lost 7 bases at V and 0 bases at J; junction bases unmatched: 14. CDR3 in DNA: TGCAGCGCTGGAGGGGGACAGATTTTTATGAACACTGAAGCTTTCTTT. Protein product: CSAGGGQIFMNTEAFF.

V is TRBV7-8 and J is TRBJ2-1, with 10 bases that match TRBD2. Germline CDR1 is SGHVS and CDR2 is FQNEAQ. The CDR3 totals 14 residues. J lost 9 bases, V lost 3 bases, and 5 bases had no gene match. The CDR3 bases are TGTGCCAGCAGCTTCGGGACTAGCGTCAGTGAGCAGTTCTTC. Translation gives CASSFGTSVSEQFF.

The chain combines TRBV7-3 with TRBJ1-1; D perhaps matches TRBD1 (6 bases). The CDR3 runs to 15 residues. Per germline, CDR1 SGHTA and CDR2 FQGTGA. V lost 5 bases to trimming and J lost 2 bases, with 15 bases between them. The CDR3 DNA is TGTGCCAGCAGCGCCGGGACATTCACTAACACTGAAGCTTTCTTT. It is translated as CASSAGTFTNTEAFF.

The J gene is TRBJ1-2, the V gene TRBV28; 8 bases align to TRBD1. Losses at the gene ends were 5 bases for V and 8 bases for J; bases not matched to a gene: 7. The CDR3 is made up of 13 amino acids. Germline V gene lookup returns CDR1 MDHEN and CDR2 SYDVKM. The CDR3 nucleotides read TGTGCCAGCAGTCCCCAGGGGGCAGGGGGCTACACCTTC. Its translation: CASSPQGAGGYTF.